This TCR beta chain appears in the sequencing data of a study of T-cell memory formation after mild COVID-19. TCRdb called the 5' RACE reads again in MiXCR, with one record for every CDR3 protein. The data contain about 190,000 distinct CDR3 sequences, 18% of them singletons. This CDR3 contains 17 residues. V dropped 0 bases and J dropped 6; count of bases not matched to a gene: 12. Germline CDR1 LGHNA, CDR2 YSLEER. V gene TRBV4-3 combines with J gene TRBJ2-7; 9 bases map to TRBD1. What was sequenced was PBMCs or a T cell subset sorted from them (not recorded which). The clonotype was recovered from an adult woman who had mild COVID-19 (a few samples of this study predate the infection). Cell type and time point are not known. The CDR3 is CASSQDWWGTGSGEQYF. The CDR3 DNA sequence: TGCGCCAGCAGCCAAGATTGGTGGGGGACAGGGTCTGGCGAGCAGTACTTC.